This T cell receptor (beta chain) was identified in a study of cytomegalovirus exposure and HLA in healthy donors. Germline trimming cut 5 bases from V and 6 bases from J; bases unmatched to any gene: 7. This CDR3 has 15 amino acids. Germline loops: CDR1 MNHEY, CDR2 SVGAGI. The study ran its PCR with 60 Vbeta and 13 Jbeta primers. Here immunoSEQ multiplex PCR was the method, and the copy in TCRdb shows in-frame clones only, minus some. The listing records fewer than 85,000 clones. Sequencing used PBMCs. The source of this sequence is a female donor in good health and CMV-seropositive. This chain connects TRBV6-5 to TRBJ2-1; 10 bases are shared with TRBD1. CDR3 bases: TGTGCCAGCAGTCAGACAGGGGGCGTAGGCAATGAGCAGTTCTTC. Its translation is CASSQTGGVGNEQFF.